The 20 T cell receptor beta chains listed next were all sequenced from one sample in a study of blood T cells in healthy people across ages. Using a J-beta primer mix together with a sample-barcoded 5' primer, a second PCR was run for about 7 to 12 cycles. TCRdb reanalysed the 5' RACE reads using MiXCR and keeps one entry per CDR3 protein. Seen here are around 990,000 distinct CDR3 sequences, roughly 24% observed once, and the top ten hold approximately 0.75%. This same sample was also part of a study on T cells of mothers and their children.

Sequenced sample: blood. The receptors originated from a girl aged 2-10 years in good health.

The gene calls are TRBV20-1 and TRBJ2-3, with 9 bases lining up with TRBD2. Germline CDR1 DFQATT, CDR2 SNEGSKA (reference sequence). CDR3 length equals 15 residues. The junction had 8 bases not matched to a gene; V was cut back by 2 bases and J by 5 bases. For the CDR3, the DNA is TGCAGTGCTAGATACGCGGGAGGGCTGGGAGATACGCAGTATTTT. It yields the protein CSARYAGGLGDTQYF.

The chain uses TRBV4-1 and TRBJ2-5; D unresolved. The DNA end lines up better with TRBJ2-1; the J call may be wrong. This CDR3 comprises 14 residues. Per germline, CDR1 MGHRA and CDR2 YSYEKL. The CDR3 DNA reads as TGCGCCAGCAGCCAACCCACCGACCACAATGAGCAGTTCTTC. It is translated as CASSQPTDHNEQFF.

Comments on this clonotype: A read error may account for a junction end that differs from germline. The rearrangement uses TRBV2 and TRBJ1-2; D not resolved. This CDR3 region has 14 residues. Germline V gene lookup returns CDR1 SNHLY and CDR2 FYNNEI. CDR3 region: CASSEAPTARTASF. The CDR3 region has the DNA TGTGCCAGCAGTGAAGCGCCCACGGCGAGAACAGCCAGCTTC.

V usage is TRBV6-5 and J usage is TRBJ1-2; unclear D gene. Trimming removed 6 bases from V and 3 bases from J, with 11 bases in between. This CDR3 comprises 13 residues. CDR1 is MNHEY, CDR2 SVGAGI, per germline. Written as DNA, the CDR3 is TGTGCCAGCAGCCCCCGGTGGGACTATGGCTACACCTTC. Encoded protein: CASSPRWDYGYTF.

The V call is TRBV4-2, the J call TRBJ2-5, with TRBD2 matching over 7 bases. In germline, CDR1 is LGHNA, CDR2 YNFKEQ. The CDR3 contains 15 residues. Germline trimming cut 0 bases from V and 3 bases from J; bases unmatched to any gene: 4. CDR3: CASSQEGGWKETQYF. For the CDR3, the DNA is TGTGCCAGCAGCCAAGAGGGGGGGTGGAAAGAGACCCAGTACTTC.

This sequence joins TRBV12-3 or TRBV12-4 and TRBJ2-5; D tentatively fits TRBD1 or TRBD2 (5 bases each). The J call is in doubt because the DNA end fits TRBJ2-7 better. The CDR3 length is 13 residues. CDR3 coding DNA: TGTGCCAGCACCCCGGGACCCGACTACGAGCAGTACTTC. Translating gives CASTPGPDYEQYF.

This sequence joins TRBV5-1 and TRBJ2-7; the D call may be TRBD1 or TRBD2 (5 bases each). CDR1 and CDR2 from the germline V gene are SGHRS and YFSETQ. CDR3 length: 12 residues. Trimming removed 4 bases from V and 7 bases from J, with 12 bases in between. Here the CDR3 DNA reads TGCGCCAGCAGCCGAGATTGGGGGGAGCAGTACTTC. Protein product: CASSRDWGEQYF.

The table lists this clonotype with a few counts. The chain carries TRBV10-2 and TRBJ2-6, with D hard to call. Germline-derived CDR1 and CDR2 are WSHSY and SAAADI. The V and J ends lost 2 bases and 0 bases respectively, with 8 bases between them. The CDR3 has 16 amino acids. Here the CDR3 reads CASSEVELSGANVLTF. CDR3 DNA sequence: TGCGCCAGCAGTGAGGTCGAGCTCTCTGGGGCCAACGTCCTGACTTTC.

Worth noting for this clonotype: The junction shows a germline mismatch at one end, possibly a read error. The rearrangement links TRBV29-1 to TRBJ1-3; D is perhaps TRBD1 (6 bases). The length of the CDR3 is 14 residues. The germline CDR1 and CDR2 sequences are SQVTM and ANQGSEA. Here the CDR3 DNA reads TGCGGCGTTGTAGGACAGTTCTCTGGAAACACCATATATTTT. Amino acid sequence: CGVVGQFSGNTIYF.

This clonotype was found a few times. This chain's CDR3 is CSARDFGRGAYSNQPQHF. The CDR3 coding sequence is TGCAGTGCTAGAGATTTCGGCAGGGGCGCTTATAGCAATCAGCCCCAGCATTTT. V usage is TRBV20-1 and J usage is TRBJ1-5, with D possibly being TRBD1 (6 bases). Germline CDR1 and CDR2: DFQATT and SNEGSKA (reference sequence). Trimming left V 0 bases short and J 0 bases short, with 18 bases between. The CDR3 loop spans 18 amino acids.

This clonotype was found a few times. This chain connects TRBV7-2 to TRBJ2-7; TRBD1 matches at 11 bases. The V and J ends lost 5 bases and 3 bases, in that order; junction bases with no gene match: 3. The germline CDR1 and CDR2 sequences are SGHTA and FQGNSA. The CDR3 runs 14 residues. The CDR3 reads CASSRDRGIYEQYF. DNA for the CDR3: TGTGCCAGCAGCAGGGACAGGGGGATCTACGAGCAGTACTTC.

There are a few counts of this clonotype. The chain recombines TRBV6-1 with TRBJ2-7; 10 nucleotides match TRBD1. Germline V gene lookup returns CDR1 MNHNS and CDR2 SASEGT. The length of the CDR3 is 19 residues. J was trimmed by 5 bases and V by 6 bases; bases with no gene match: 22. CDR3 DNA: TGTGCCAGCAGCCAAATGTCAACCGGGACAGGGGATCCTGGTAACGAGCAGTACTTC. It specifies CASSQMSTGTGDPGNEQYF.

This chain joins TRBV4-1 and TRBJ2-4; tentative D call: TRBD1 (6 bases). Trimming stripped 3 bases from V and 0 bases from J, with 15 bases between. Germline V gives CDR1 MGHRA, CDR2 YSYEKL. CDR3 length: 17 residues. DNA for the CDR3: TGCGCCAGCAGCCACGTCATCCGGGACACAGCCAAAAACATTCAGTACTTC. Protein product: CASSHVIRDTAKNIQYF.

On this clonotype itself: A read error may be the cause here, since a much bigger clone is one base away. This chain uses TRBV20-1 with TRBJ2-5; TRBD2 matches 9 bases. The DNA end is a closer match to TRBJ2-1, so the J assignment may be wrong. Looked up from germline, CDR1 is DFQATT and CDR2 is SNEGSKA (reference sequence). The CDR3 loop spans 14 amino acids. DNA of the CDR3: TGCAGTGCTAGACTAGCGGGACTTGGCGATGGGCAGTTCTTC. It translates to CSARLAGLGDGQFF.

This chain's CDR3 is CASSPPGTTGNYGYTF. For the CDR3, the DNA is TGTGCCAGCTCACCACCCGGGACGACAGGGAACTATGGCTACACCTTC. J is TRBJ1-2 and V is TRBV18; TRBD1 aligns across 7 bases. The germline CDR1 and CDR2 sequences are KGHSH and LQKENI. The trim removed 0 bases at V and 2 bases at J, leaving 6 bases unmatched. This CDR3 is built from 16 residues. Based on the CDR3 plus reference TRBV18 and TRBJ1-2, the full variable domain is NAGVMQNPRHLVRRRGQEARLRCSPMKGHSHVYWYRQLPEEGLKFMVYLQKENIIDESGMPKERFSAEFPKEGPSILRIQQVVRGDSAAYFCASSPPGTTGNYGYTFGSGTRLTVV.

This clonotype occurred a few times. The rearrangement uses TRBV29-1 and TRBJ2-7; no reliable D call. Germline assignment: CDR1 SQVTM and CDR2 ANQGSEA. V gave up 6 bases and J gave up 0 bases, with 12 bases separating them. The CDR3 sequence is 13 residues long. In DNA, the CDR3 is TGCAGCGTCCTGGACCAAAGCTCCTACGAGCAGTACTTC. Translation gives CSVLDQSSYEQYF.

The V and J genes are TRBV6-5 and TRBJ1-2; TRBD1 agrees at 9 bases. CDR1 is MNHEY, CDR2 SVGAGI, per germline. This CDR3 comprises 14 residues. J was trimmed by 7 bases and V by 2 bases; bases with no gene match: 5. CDR3 nucleotides: TGTGCCAGCAGTTACACCAGGGACAGGGTTGGCTACACCTTC. It specifies CASSYTRDRVGYTF.

The gene calls are TRBV20-1 and TRBJ2-7; 9 bases line up with TRBD2. Losses at the gene ends were 2 bases for V and 4 bases for J; bases not matched to a gene: 15. The CDR3 is 17 amino acids. Germline V gene lookup returns CDR1 DFQATT and CDR2 SNEGSKA (reference sequence). The chain's CDR3 is CSARFDPGLAQDYEQYF. The CDR3 DNA follows: TGCAGTGCTAGATTCGACCCGGGACTAGCACAAGATTACGAGCAGTACTTC.

CDR3 in amino acids: CSVEEVGDPYNEQFF. The CDR3 DNA follows: TGCAGCGTTGAAGAGGTAGGGGACCCCTACAATGAGCAGTTCTTC. The V gene is TRBV29-1, the J gene TRBJ2-1; D possibly matches TRBD1 or TRBD2 (5 bases each). The CDR3 totals 15 residues. V lost 0 bases and J lost 2, with 11 bases in between. Germline CDR1 SQVTM, CDR2 ANQGSEA.

V is TRBV7-2 and J is TRBJ2-3; D gene unclear. Deletions cut 10 bases from V and 5 bases from J, with 19 bases between. The CDR3 is 14 residues long. Germline CDR1 SGHTA, CDR2 FQGNSA. The DNA of the CDR3 is TGTGCCACCTTACAAGATACCGATATAGATACGCAGTATTTT. It translates to CATLQDTDIDTQYF.